This T cell receptor beta chain was captured by sequencing in a study of CD8 T cells in ankylosing spondylitis. The CDR3 has 14 residues. The V gene end was trimmed by 3 bases and the J gene end by 3 bases; junction bases not matched to a gene: 4. Germline values: CDR1 SQVTM, CDR2 ANQGSEA. TCRdb analysed the 5' RACE reads with MiXCR anew, one entry per CDR3 protein. Found here are roughly 240,000 distinct CDR3 sequences, roughly 32% of them singletons; the top ten hold 3.5% to 4.5%. This clonotype originated in a male donor with ankylosing spondylitis or in good health (not recorded which). The sequenced sample consisted of blood, either unsorted or a sorted T cell fraction (not recorded which). The chain joins TRBV29-1 to TRBJ2-5; TRBD2 matches at 10 bases. The CDR3 nucleotides are TGCAGCGTTGACAGAGGGACTAGCGAAGAGACCCAGTACTTC. The encoded protein is CSVDRGTSEETQYF.